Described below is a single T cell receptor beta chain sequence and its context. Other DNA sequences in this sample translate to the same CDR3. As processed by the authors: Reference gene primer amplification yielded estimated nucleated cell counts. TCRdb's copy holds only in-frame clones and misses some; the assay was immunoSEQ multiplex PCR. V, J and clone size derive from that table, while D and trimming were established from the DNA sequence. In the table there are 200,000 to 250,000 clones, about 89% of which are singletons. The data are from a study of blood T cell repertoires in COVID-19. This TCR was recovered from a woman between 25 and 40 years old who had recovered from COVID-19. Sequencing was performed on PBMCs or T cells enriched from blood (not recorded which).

The CDR3 nucleotides are TGTGCCTGGAGTTGGGCAGGGGGCGATCAGCCCCAGCATTTT. The encoded protein is CAWSWAGGDQPQHF. The chain is built from TRBV30 and TRBJ1-5; 8 bases are shared with TRBD1. The CDR3 runs to 14 residues. The germline V gene has CDR1 GTSNPN and CDR2 SVGIG (reference sequence). V shed 2 bases and J 5 bases; nucleotides not matched to a gene: 5. The variable domain in full, completed from reference TRBV30 and TRBJ1-5, reads SQTIHQWPATLVQPVGSPLSLECTVEGTSNPNLYWYRQAAGRGLQLLFYSVGIGQISSEVPQNLSASRPQDRQFILSSKKLLLSDSGFYLCAWSWAGGDQPQHFGDGTRLSIL.